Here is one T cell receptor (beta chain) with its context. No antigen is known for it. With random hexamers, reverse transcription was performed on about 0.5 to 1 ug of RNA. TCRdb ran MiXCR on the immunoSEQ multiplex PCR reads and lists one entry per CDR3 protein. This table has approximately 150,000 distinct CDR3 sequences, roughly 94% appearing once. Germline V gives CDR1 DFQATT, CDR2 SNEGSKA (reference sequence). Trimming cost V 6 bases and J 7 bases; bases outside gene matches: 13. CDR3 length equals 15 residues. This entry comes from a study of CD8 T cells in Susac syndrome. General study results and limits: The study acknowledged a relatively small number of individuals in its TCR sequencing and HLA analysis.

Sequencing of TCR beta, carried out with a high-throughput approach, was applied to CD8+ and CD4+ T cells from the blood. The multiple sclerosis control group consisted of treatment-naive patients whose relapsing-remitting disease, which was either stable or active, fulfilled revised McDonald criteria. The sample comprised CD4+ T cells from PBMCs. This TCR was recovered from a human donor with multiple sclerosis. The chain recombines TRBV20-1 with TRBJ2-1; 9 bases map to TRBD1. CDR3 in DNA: TGCAGTGCCCCTCCGGTGGGACAGGGTCATAATGAGCAGTTCTTC. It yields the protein CSAPPVGQGHNEQFF.